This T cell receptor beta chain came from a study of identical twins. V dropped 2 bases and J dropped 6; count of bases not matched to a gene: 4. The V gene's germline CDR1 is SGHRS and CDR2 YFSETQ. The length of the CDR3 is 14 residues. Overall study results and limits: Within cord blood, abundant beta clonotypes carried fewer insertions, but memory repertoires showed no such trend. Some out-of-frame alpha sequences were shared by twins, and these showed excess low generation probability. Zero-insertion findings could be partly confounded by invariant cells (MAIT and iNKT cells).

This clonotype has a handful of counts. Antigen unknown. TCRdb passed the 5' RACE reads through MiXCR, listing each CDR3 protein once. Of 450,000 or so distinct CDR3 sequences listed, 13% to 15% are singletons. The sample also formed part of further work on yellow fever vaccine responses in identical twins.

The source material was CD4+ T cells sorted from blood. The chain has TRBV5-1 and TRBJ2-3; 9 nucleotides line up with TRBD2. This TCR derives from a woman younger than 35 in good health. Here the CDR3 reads CASSFIAGEDTQYF. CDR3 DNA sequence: TGCGCCAGCAGCTTTATAGCGGGAGAGGATACGCAGTATTTT.